Following are 26 T cell receptor beta chains from one sample sequenced in a study of shared clonotypes between healthy human individuals. The data were produced by immunoSEQ multiplex PCR, yet TCRdb's version contains in-frame clones alone and is incomplete. In the table there are about 2.3 million clones, just over 90% of which are singletons. The sequenced material came from naive CD4+ T cells from PBMCs. As for subset: CD45RA+ positively selected. The receptors derive from a man aged 18 to 30 in good health. Some clones in this sample may be carry-over from other donors' samples.

This clone was seen more than once but under ten times. This sequence joins TRBV11-2 and TRBJ2-4; D is unclear. There are 15 residues in the CDR3. Trimming shortened V by 1 base and J by 6 bases, and 13 bases separated the two germline ends. Germline CDR1 SGHAT, CDR2 FQNNGV. CDR3 coding DNA: TGTGCCAGCAGCTTAGTTGCAGGTTCCCCAAACATTCAGTACTTC. Translated: CASSLVAGSPNIQYF.

J is TRBJ2-5 and V is TRBV5-1; TRBD1 is a possible D gene (6 bases). The CDR3 is 13 amino acids. V was cut by 4 bases and J by 5 bases, with 12 bases left in between. CDR1 is SGHRS, CDR2 YFSETQ, per germline. The DNA for the CDR3 is TGCGCCAGCAGCGGACAGACAGGCGAGACCCAGTACTTC. Translated, it gives CASSGQTGETQYF.

The chain links TRBV28 to TRBJ1-2; 9 bases match TRBD1. Germline lookup yields CDR1 MDHEN and CDR2 SYDVKM. The CDR3 runs to 16 residues. V shed 5 bases, J shed 3 bases, and the junction held 10 bases outside the gene matches. CDR3 in DNA: TGTGCCAGCAGTCCCCCGGGACAGGGAAGAGACTATGGCTACACCTTC. It codes for CASSPPGQGRDYGYTF.

V is TRBV4-2 and J is TRBJ2-7; D unclear. Trimming cost V 1 base and J 3 bases, with 10 bases left between them. CDR1 LGHNA and CDR2 YNFKEQ come from the germline V gene. The CDR3 covers 14 residues. The CDR3 reads CASSQVGLNYEQYF. The CDR3 coding sequence is TGTGCCAGCAGCCAAGTAGGGCTAAACTACGAGCAGTACTTC.

V and J are TRBV5-5 and TRBJ2-5; no clear D gene. V lost 4 bases, J lost 3 bases, and 10 bases lay in between. There are 13 residues in the CDR3. Germline assignment: CDR1 SGHKS and CDR2 YYEKEE (reference sequence). This CDR3 reads CASSPGVEETQYF. CDR3 DNA: TGTGCCAGCAGCCCGGGTGTTGAAGAGACCCAGTACTTC.

The chain employs TRBV4-1 and TRBJ2-3; a possible D gene is TRBD2 (6 bases). The CDR3 runs to 16 residues. The V end lost 4 bases, the J end lost 2 bases, and 16 bases lay between the germline ends. CDR1 is MGHRA, CDR2 YSYEKL, per germline. This CDR3 reads CASSLEIAAYTDTQYF. DNA for the CDR3: TGCGCCAGCAGCCTCGAAATAGCGGCCTACACAGATACGCAGTATTTT.

The DNA for the CDR3 is TGTGCCAGCAGCGTAGCGGGACTGGGAAATGAGCAGTTCTTC. Translating gives CASSVAGLGNEQFF. The V gene is TRBV9, the J gene TRBJ2-1; TRBD2 might be the D (6 bases). The V end was cut by 0 bases, the J end by 7 bases, with 11 bases between. The CDR3 is made up of 14 amino acids. CDR1 SGDLS and CDR2 YYNGEE come from the germline V gene.

This clone was picked up a small number of times. V is TRBV2 and J is TRBJ2-1, with 15 bases fitting TRBD2. Germline V gene lookup returns CDR1 SNHLY and CDR2 FYNNEI. The ends lost 6 bases at V and 8 bases at J; junction bases unmatched: 8. This CDR3 is built from 16 residues. The CDR3, as DNA: TGTGCCAGCAGCGGACTAGCGGGAGGGCCCTTGTATGAGCAGTTCTTC. Amino acids: CASSGLAGGPLYEQFF.

V and J are TRBV6-5 and TRBJ2-2; D is possibly TRBD2 (6 bases). Germline CDR1 is MNHEY and CDR2 is SVGAGI. This CDR3 is 15 amino acids long. Trimming took off 5 bases at V and 4 bases at J, with 14 bases between the two ends. CDR3 coding DNA: TGTGCCAGCAGTCCCAGCGGGCCGGGCACCGGGGAGCTGTTTTTT. It encodes CASSPSGPGTGELFF.

CDR3: CAWRGRLAGAGYEQYF. The CDR3 nucleotides are TGTGCCTGGAGAGGACGGCTAGCGGGAGCTGGGTACGAGCAGTACTTC. The chain couples TRBV30 to TRBJ2-5, with TRBD2 matching 10 bases. The tail of the sequence fits TRBJ2-7 better, so the J call may be wrong. Germline lookup yields CDR1 GTSNPN and CDR2 SVGIG (reference sequence). The CDR3 runs 16 residues.

Turning to this clone: This same CDR3 is encoded by further DNA sequences in the sample. The chain carries TRBV6-1 and TRBJ1-1, with D uncertain. The CDR3 is made up of 14 amino acids. Germline-derived CDR1 and CDR2 are MNHNS and SASEGT. V gave up 1 base and J gave up 4 bases, with 10 bases separating them. The CDR3 sequence is CASSEVRGGTEAFF. CDR3 coding DNA: TGTGCCAGCAGTGAAGTCCGGGGAGGCACTGAAGCTTTCTTT.

A word on this clone: The sample holds other DNA sequences that translate to the same CDR3. The rearrangement uses TRBV7-2 and TRBJ2-7; D ambiguous. The CDR3 extends over 12 amino acids. V was pared by 1 base and J by 5 bases, with 6 bases between. Germline loops: CDR1 SGHTA, CDR2 FQGNSA. The CDR3 DNA reads as TGTGCCAGCAGCTTAGGATACAACGAGCAGTACTTC. This translates into CASSLGYNEQYF. Variable domain in full (rest from reference TRBV7-2 and TRBJ2-7): GAGVSQSPSNKVTEKGKDVELRCDPISGHTALYWYRQSLGQGLEFLIYFQGNSAPDKSGLPSDRFSAERTGGSVSTLTIQRTQQEDSAVYLCASSLGYNEQYFGPGTRLTVT.

Note on this clone: Distinct nucleotide sequences in the sample also encode this CDR3. This chain joins TRBV29-1 and TRBJ2-7; 8 bases are shared with TRBD1. J lost 2 bases, V lost 4 bases, and 1 base had no gene match. The V gene's germline CDR1 is SQVTM and CDR2 ANQGSEA. CDR3 length: 12 residues. Here the CDR3 DNA reads TGCAGCGTTGCAGGGGGCCCCTACGAGCAGTACTTC. Encoded protein: CSVAGGPYEQYF.

The chain recombines TRBV27 with TRBJ2-1, with 8 positions matching TRBD2. Germline CDR1 and CDR2: MNHEY and SMNVEV (reference sequence). The CDR3 has 17 amino acids. J gave up 9 bases and V 2 bases, and 15 bases lay outside the gene matches. CDR3: CASSLSLGGRPYREQFF. The CDR3 DNA sequence: TGTGCCAGCAGTTTAAGTCTCGGCGGGAGGCCTTATCGTGAGCAGTTCTTC.

CDR3 in amino acids: CASSPGVGETQYF. CDR3 nucleotide sequence: TGTGCCAGCAGCCCGGGAGTAGGTGAGACCCAGTACTTC. The chain joins TRBV5-4 to TRBJ2-5; tentatively, D is TRBD2 (6 bases). V was pared by 4 bases and J by 5 bases, with 12 bases between. Germline assignment: CDR1 SGHNT and CDR2 YYREEE (reference sequence). CDR3 length equals 13 residues.

Here the CDR3 DNA reads TGTGCCAGCAGTGAAGTAAGGGGTAGTTACAATGAGCAGTTCTTC. Translated, it gives CASSEVRGSYNEQFF. V is TRBV6-1 and J is TRBJ2-1; tentative D call: TRBD1 (5 bases). Germline values: CDR1 MNHNS, CDR2 SASEGT. V was shortened by 1 base and J by 4 bases, with 11 bases between the two germline ends. This CDR3 contains 15 residues.

This chain uses TRBV6-5 with TRBJ2-7, with a possible D match to TRBD1 (6 bases). This CDR3 spans 15 amino acids. V was clipped by 6 bases and J by 0 bases, with 15 bases between them. The germline gives CDR1 MNHEY, CDR2 SVGAGI. DNA of the CDR3: TGTGCCAGCAGCCGCAGGACAGTAAGCTCCTACGAGCAGTACTTC. It specifies CASSRRTVSSYEQYF.

The chain joins TRBV11-3 to TRBJ2-2, with D uncertain. V lost 1 base to trimming and J lost 8 bases, with 17 bases between them. Germline CDR1 SGHNT, CDR2 YENEEA. CDR3 length: 16 residues. In nucleotides, the CDR3 is TGTGCCAGCAGCTTAGGGGTCTTCCGTTCGGCGGGGGAGCTGTTTTTT. Its translation is CASSLGVFRSAGELFF.

The chain employs TRBV29-1 and TRBJ2-3; 8 bases are shared with TRBD2. The trim removed 6 bases at V and 4 bases at J, leaving 9 bases unmatched. The CDR3 sequence is 14 residues long. The V gene's germline CDR1 is SQVTM and CDR2 ANQGSEA. In nucleotides, the CDR3 is TGCAGCGTACCCACTAGCGGACAAGCAGATACGCAGTATTTT. It translates to CSVPTSGQADTQYF.

This clone was recorded once. V is TRBV5-1 and J is TRBJ1-1; tentative D call: TRBD1 (5 bases). Germline loops: CDR1 SGHRS, CDR2 YFSETQ. This CDR3 comprises 17 residues. V gave up 0 bases and J gave up 6 bases, with 21 bases separating them. In DNA, the CDR3 is TGCGCCAGCAGCTTGGATGCGGGACGGAGCGGGATCTCTGAAGCTTTCTTT. Its translation: CASSLDAGRSGISEAFF.

This chain connects TRBV2 to TRBJ1-4; D remains unclear. CDR1 and CDR2 (germline): SNHLY, FYNNEI. V lost 3 bases, J lost 3 bases, and 8 bases lay in between. The CDR3 has 14 amino acids. Written as DNA, the CDR3 is TGTGCCAGCAGTGACGGAATGGCTAATGAAAAACTGTTTTTT. Translating gives CASSDGMANEKLFF.

This chain links TRBV28 with TRBJ2-7; 9 bases fit TRBD2. The length of the CDR3 is 14 residues. The V segment lost 2 bases and the J segment 6 bases; nucleotides outside the gene matches: 5. Germline assignment: CDR1 MDHEN and CDR2 SYDVKM. The CDR3 DNA sequence: TGTGCCAGCAGTTTAGTGCGGGAGGGGGGCGAGCAGTACTTC. It codes for CASSLVREGGEQYF.

The V gene is TRBV11-2, the J gene TRBJ2-2; the D gene is possibly TRBD1 (6 bases). The CDR3 covers 17 residues. V lost 1 base and J 6 bases, leaving 18 bases between the germline ends. Per the germline V gene, CDR1 is SGHAT and CDR2 is FQNNGV. The CDR3 spells CASSLVGTSGTAGELFF. The CDR3 DNA reads TGTGCCAGCAGCTTAGTGGGGACAAGCGGAACGGCCGGGGAGCTGTTTTTT.

The rearrangement uses TRBV7-8 and TRBJ2-1; possibly TRBD1 for D (6 bases). The CDR3 consists of 14 residues. V was clipped by 7 bases and J by 0 bases, with 10 bases between them. Germline assignment: CDR1 SGHVS and CDR2 FQNEAQ. In DNA form, the CDR3 reads TGTGCCAGCACCGACAGGCCCTCCTACAATGAGCAGTTCTTC. It specifies CASTDRPSYNEQFF. Drawing the rest from reference TRBV7-8 and TRBJ2-1, the complete variable domain is GAGVSQSPRYKVAKRGQDVALRCDPISGHVSLFWYQQALGQGPEFLTYFQNEAQLDKSGLPSDRFFAERPEGSVSTLKIQRTQQEDSAVYLCASTDRPSYNEQFFGPGTRLTVL.

The table lists this clone with a count of one. V and J are TRBV7-2 and TRBJ1-1; a possible D gene is TRBD1 (5 bases). V was cut by 5 bases and J by 8 bases, with 12 bases left in between. The CDR3 is 12 residues long. Germline V lookup: CDR1 SGHTA, CDR2 FQGNSA. The DNA for the CDR3 is TGTGCCAGCAGCCCACAGGTGGGAGAAGCTTTCTTT. Its translation: CASSPQVGEAFF.

The gene calls are TRBV7-9 and TRBJ1-1; D remains unclear. This CDR3 spans 12 amino acids. Trimming cost V 5 bases and J 7 bases, with 11 bases left between them. Germline assignment: CDR1 SEHNR and CDR2 FQNEAQ (reference sequence). As DNA, the CDR3 is TGTGCCAGCAGCGTGGTTGACGGTGAAGCTTTCTTT. As protein: CASSVVDGEAFF.